This TCR beta chain emerged from a study of blood T cells in healthy people across ages. Study information: About one barcoded beta molecule was captured per two T cells (by template switching).

A second roughly 7 to 11 cycle PCR used barcoded and J-beta primers. Every cDNA molecule carried a tag from a template-switch adaptor bearing 12 random nucleotides. TCRdb fed the 5' RACE reads into MiXCR, producing one record per CDR3 protein. The table lists over 600,000 distinct CDR3 sequences, around 21% of them singletons. Per germline, CDR1 MNHEY and CDR2 SVGEGT. This CDR3 has 13 amino acids. J was trimmed by 17 bases and V by 2 bases; bases with no gene match: 10. The sequence derives from a man between 70 and 80 years old in good health. The sequenced material came from blood. This rearrangement joins TRBV6-2 or TRBV6-3 to TRBJ1-4, with 8 bases matching TRBD1. The CDR3: CASSYHTWDRIFF. CDR3 sequence (DNA): TGTGCCAGCAGTTACCACACCTGGGACAGGATATTTTTT.